These 28 T cell receptor beta chains share one sample of origin, sequenced in a study of a mutant IDH1 vaccine in newly diagnosed glioma. Documented time point: week 23, last vaccination. The study gave 300 ug of mutant IDH1 20-mer peptide per vaccine dose, with topical imiquimod. These receptors have no identified antigens. The repertoire was sequenced with immunoSEQ multiplex PCR; TCRdb's copy has only in-frame clones and lacks some. The table records approximately 50,000 clones, about 87% of them present only once. The sample was PBMCs, taken from a glioma patient whose treatment included an IDH1 peptide vaccine. The source of these receptors is a man aged 35-49 years with glioma.

The V and J genes are TRBV19 and TRBJ2-1, with 11 bases aligning to TRBD2. Per germline, CDR1 LNHDA and CDR2 SQIVND (reference sequence). The length of the CDR3 is 17 residues. V gave up 1 base and J gave up 3 bases; unmatched junction bases: 5. CDR3 loop: CASSIGSGRAIYNEQFF. DNA of the CDR3: TGTGCCAGTAGTATAGGTAGCGGGAGGGCCATCTACAATGAGCAGTTCTTC.

V gene TRBV7-9 combines with J gene TRBJ2-3, with 9 bases identical to TRBD2. The junction had 7 bases not matched to a gene; V was cut back by 4 bases and J by 5 bases. Germline CDR1 and CDR2: SEHNR and FQNEAQ (reference sequence). The CDR3 extends over 15 amino acids. The CDR3 DNA reads TGTGCCAGCAGCTCCTTAGCGGGAGTGGTAGATACGCAGTATTTT. It yields the protein CASSSLAGVVDTQYF. Looking up the rest from reference TRBV7-9 and TRBJ2-3 gives the full variable domain: DTGVSQNPRHKITKRGQNVTFRCDPISEHNRLYWYRQTLGQGPEFLTYFQNEAQLEKSRLLSDRFSAERPKGSFSTLEIQRTEQGDSAMYLCASSSLAGVVDTQYFGPGTRLTVL.

J is TRBJ2-7 and V is TRBV4-1; the D is unclear. V lost 1 base, J lost 0 bases, and 4 bases lay in between. The CDR3 extends over 13 amino acids. Germline CDR1 MGHRA, CDR2 YSYEKL. CDR3 loop: CASSQVLSYEQYF. Written as DNA, the CDR3 is TGCGCCAGCAGCCAAGTACTCTCCTACGAGCAGTACTTC.

The V gene is TRBV19, the J gene TRBJ1-4; maybe TRBD1 (5 bases). V was cut by 3 bases and J by 8 bases, with 10 bases left in between. This CDR3 region has 13 residues. Germline assignment: CDR1 LNHDA and CDR2 SQIVND (reference sequence). DNA for the CDR3: TGTGCCAGTAGTATTGGACAAGACGAAAAACTGTTTTTT. Protein sequence: CASSIGQDEKLFF.

The rearrangement joins TRBV7-2 to TRBJ1-2; maybe TRBD1 (6 bases). CDR1 and CDR2 from the germline V gene are SGHTA and FQGNSA. The CDR3 is made up of 13 amino acids. V lost 3 bases and J 8 bases, leaving 13 bases between the germline ends. The CDR3 DNA sequence: TGTGCCAGCAGCTTCGACAGGACGGCCGGCTACACCTTC. The encoded protein is CASSFDRTAGYTF. Looking up the rest from reference TRBV7-2 and TRBJ1-2 gives the full variable domain: GAGVSQSPSNKVTEKGKDVELRCDPISGHTALYWYRQSLGQGLEFLIYFQGNSAPDKSGLPSDRFSAERTGGSVSTLTIQRTQQEDSAVYLCASSFDRTAGYTFGSGTRLTVV.

The chain recombines TRBV28 with TRBJ2-7; unclear D gene. V lost 8 bases to trimming and J lost 2 bases, with 16 bases between them. The CDR3 contains 14 residues. The germline V gene encodes CDR1 MDHEN and CDR2 SYDVKM. CDR3 amino acids: CASGKSSLPYEQYF. The CDR3 DNA reads TGTGCCAGCGGAAAATCTTCCCTACCCTACGAGCAGTACTTC. The full variable domain, completed using reference TRBV28 and TRBJ2-7, is DVKVTQSSRYLVKRTGEKVFLECVQDMDHENMFWYRQDPGLGLRLIYFSYDVKMKEKGDIPEGYSVSREKKERFSLILESASTNQTSMYLCASGKSSLPYEQYFGPGTRLTVT.

This rearrangement joins TRBV7-3 to TRBJ2-6; 11 positions match TRBD1. CDR3 size: 19 residues. V trimming: 1 base; J trimming: 3 bases; junction bases outside the gene matches: 8. Germline CDR1 and CDR2: SGHTA and FQGTGA. The CDR3 reads CASSLMAGTGGGGANVLTF. CDR3 DNA sequence: TGTGCCAGCAGCTTAATGGCCGGGACAGGGGGAGGTGGGGCCAACGTCCTGACTTTC.

The chain uses TRBV6-5 and TRBJ1-1, with TRBD1 identical over 10 bases. Germline V gene lookup returns CDR1 MNHEY and CDR2 SVGAGI. Trimming removed 6 bases from V and 7 bases from J; junction bases left unmatched: 11. This CDR3 comprises 15 residues. CDR3 sequence: CASSPGTGAIGEAFF. The CDR3 DNA sequence: TGTGCCAGCAGCCCCGGGACAGGGGCGATTGGTGAAGCTTTCTTT.

The CDR3 region has the DNA TGTGCCAGCAGCTCGCTCGGCGGGGGGGCGGTTGATGAAAAACTGTTTTTT. It translates to CASSSLGGGAVDEKLFF. The chain uses TRBV5-6 and TRBJ1-4; a possible D gene is TRBD1 (6 bases). This CDR3 has 17 residues. Germline V CDR1 and CDR2: SGHDT, YYEEEE. The germline V and J ends were trimmed by 3 bases and 6 bases, with 21 bases remaining between them.

This sequence joins TRBV5-1 and TRBJ2-1, with D possibly called TRBD1 or TRBD2 (5 bases each). V lost 4 bases and J lost 11, with 22 bases in between. The CDR3 sequence is 15 residues long. Germline lookup yields CDR1 SGHRS and CDR2 YFSETQ. The CDR3 loop is CASSPREPGRGKQFF. In nucleotides, the CDR3 is TGCGCCAGCAGCCCGAGAGAGCCAGGGAGAGGTAAGCAGTTCTTC.

The V gene is TRBV7-2, the J gene TRBJ2-7; 9 bases match TRBD1. This CDR3 comprises 15 residues. V shed 4 bases and J 2 bases; nucleotides not matched to a gene: 6. Germline-derived CDR1 and CDR2 are SGHTA and FQGNSA. CDR3 nucleotide sequence: TGTGCCAGCAGCTACACAGGGGGCGCTCCCTACGAGCAGTACTTC. Translated, it gives CASSYTGGAPYEQYF.

This clone was observed a handful of times. The genes are TRBV4-3 and TRBJ2-1; TRBD2 aligns across 14 bases. CDR1 is LGHNA, CDR2 YSLEER, per germline. The CDR3 is made up of 16 amino acids. The V and J ends lost 0 bases and 10 bases, in that order; junction bases with no gene match: 5. This CDR3 reads CASSQEGLAGVNEQFF. Written as DNA, the CDR3 is TGCGCCAGCAGCCAAGAGGGACTAGCGGGAGTCAACGAGCAGTTCTTC.

The CDR3 DNA reads TGTGCCAGCAGCGATAAAAGACAGGGCTCGGATACGCAGTATTTT. This sequence encodes CASSDKRQGSDTQYF. The chain carries TRBV5-4 and TRBJ2-3, with TRBD1 matching 7 bases. The V gene's germline CDR1 is SGHNT and CDR2 YYREEE (reference sequence). The CDR3 is made up of 15 amino acids. J was trimmed by 6 bases and V by 4 bases; bases with no gene match: 11.

V and J are TRBV5-4 and TRBJ2-7; D unresolved. This CDR3 has 13 residues. V was shortened by 2 bases and J by 4 bases, with 10 bases between the two germline ends. Germline assignment: CDR1 SGHNT and CDR2 YYREEE (reference sequence). DNA for the CDR3: TGTGCCAGCAGCTTTCCCGACTTGTACGAGCAGTACTTC. Translated, it gives CASSFPDLYEQYF.

The gene calls are TRBV2 and TRBJ2-5; no reliable D call. CDR3 size: 13 residues. Germline CDR1 is SNHLY and CDR2 is FYNNEI. The V gene lost 6 bases and the J gene lost 3 bases, with 11 bases spanning the gap. The CDR3 protein is CASSATRKETQYF. The CDR3 DNA sequence: TGTGCCAGCAGCGCAACCAGGAAAGAGACCCAGTACTTC.

The chain carries TRBV5-4 and TRBJ1-2; D is undetermined. Deletions cut 6 bases from V and 1 base from J, with 10 bases between. The germline V gene encodes CDR1 SGHNT and CDR2 YYREEE (reference sequence). There are 13 residues in the CDR3. The CDR3 sequence: CASTWSSNYGYTF. Here the CDR3 DNA reads TGTGCCAGCACTTGGTCGAGTAACTATGGCTACACCTTC.

This chain joins TRBV27 and TRBJ2-5; 12 positions agree with TRBD2. V gave up 3 bases and J gave up 5 bases; unmatched junction bases: 4. CDR3 length equals 15 residues. Germline CDR1 and CDR2: MNHEY and SMNVEV (reference sequence). This CDR3 reads CASSLTSGSEETQYF. As DNA, the CDR3 is TGTGCCAGCAGTTTGACTAGCGGGAGTGAGGAGACCCAGTACTTC.

This clone was observed a handful of times. The chain has TRBV6-1 and TRBJ2-7; 7 nucleotides agree with TRBD2. V shed 4 bases, J shed 0 bases, and the junction held 6 bases outside the gene matches. The CDR3 is made up of 15 amino acids. CDR1 and CDR2 (germline): MNHNS, SASEGT. CDR3 loop: CASSVGGSNSYEQYF. CDR3 nucleotide sequence: TGTGCCAGCAGTGTGGGGGGGTCGAACTCCTACGAGCAGTACTTC.

The chain combines TRBV7-8 with TRBJ2-1; 14 bases map to TRBD2. CDR3 size: 15 residues. The V segment lost 4 bases and the J segment 8 bases; nucleotides outside the gene matches: 4. Germline V gene data show CDR1 as SGHVS and CDR2 as FQNEAQ. The CDR3 coding sequence is TGTGCCAGCAGCTCCGGGACTAGCGGGAGACATGAGCAGTTCTTC. Encoded protein: CASSSGTSGRHEQFF. Together with reference TRBV7-8 and TRBJ2-1, the CDR3 gives the full variable domain: GAGVSQSPRYKVAKRGQDVALRCDPISGHVSLFWYQQALGQGPEFLTYFQNEAQLDKSGLPSDRFFAERPEGSVSTLKIQRTQQEDSAVYLCASSSGTSGRHEQFFGPGTRLTVL.

This clone occurred a few times. The V and J genes are TRBV4-1 and TRBJ1-1; possibly TRBD1 for D (6 bases). Between the trimmed V and J ends, which lost 0 bases and 3 bases, there was a span of 11 bases. The CDR3 totals 15 residues. Germline V CDR1 and CDR2: MGHRA, YSYEKL. The CDR3 sequence: CASSQDIQGYTEAFF. CDR3 DNA sequence: TGCGCCAGCAGCCAAGATATACAGGGATACACTGAAGCTTTCTTT.

This clone came up a few times. V is TRBV5-4 and J is TRBJ2-5; 8 nucleotides align to TRBD1. Germline CDR1 is SGHNT and CDR2 is YYREEE (reference sequence). J lost 5 bases, V lost 0 bases, and 6 bases had no gene match. This CDR3 is 15 amino acids long. This CDR3 reads CASSLGRGRLETQYF. The CDR3, as DNA: TGTGCCAGCAGCTTGGGCAGGGGGCGATTGGAGACCCAGTACTTC.

V and J are TRBV19 and TRBJ1-1; D ambiguous. The CDR3 is 14 amino acids. Deletions cut 5 bases from V and 1 base from J, with 11 bases between. Looked up from germline, CDR1 is LNHDA and CDR2 is SQIVND (reference sequence). This CDR3 is CASSFGEANTEAFF. The CDR3 nucleotides are TGTGCCAGTAGTTTCGGGGAGGCGAACACTGAAGCTTTCTTT.

The rearrangement uses TRBV27 and TRBJ1-1; no firm D call. V lost 3 bases and J lost 1, with 12 bases in between. In germline, CDR1 is MNHEY, CDR2 SMNVEV (reference sequence). This CDR3 contains 15 residues. Here the CDR3 reads CASSLKWFQNTEAFF. CDR3 bases: TGTGCCAGCAGTTTGAAATGGTTCCAGAACACTGAAGCTTTCTTT.

On this clone itself: One end of the junction fails to match germline, which may point to a read error. Other nucleotide sequences in the sample specify the same CDR3. The rearrangement uses TRBV18 and TRBJ1-1, with 9 bases identical to TRBD1. This CDR3 region has 14 residues. Germline V gives CDR1 KGHSH, CDR2 LQKENI. CDR3 sequence reads: CASSPQGANTEAFF. The CDR3 DNA is TGTGCCAGCTCTCCACAGGGGGCGAACACTGAAGCTTTCTTT.

The chain joins TRBV27 to TRBJ2-7, with TRBD2 identical over 7 bases. Germline loops: CDR1 MNHEY, CDR2 SMNVEV (reference sequence). The ends lost 4 bases at V and 9 bases at J; junction bases unmatched: 12. The CDR3 has 14 amino acids. For the CDR3, the DNA is TGTGCCAGCAGTTCCACCGACTTAGCGGGCCGGCAGTACTTC. It specifies CASSSTDLAGRQYF.

The genes are TRBV28 and TRBJ1-4; possibly TRBD1 for D (5 bases). Germline CDR1 and CDR2: MDHEN and SYDVKM. The CDR3 is 14 amino acids. V shed 7 bases and J shed 4 bases, with 13 bases lying between them. CDR3 amino acids: CASKGPLINEKLFF. The CDR3 bases are TGTGCCAGCAAGGGGCCCCTGATTAATGAAAAACTGTTTTTT.

The chain joins TRBV4-1 to TRBJ2-7; the D is unclear. The CDR3 runs 13 residues. Trimming removed 0 bases at V and 5 bases at J, with 8 bases between. CDR1 is MGHRA, CDR2 YSYEKL, per germline. CDR3 sequence: CASSQEVRDEQYF. CDR3 nucleotides: TGCGCCAGCAGCCAAGAGGTAAGGGACGAGCAGTACTTC.

V is TRBV4-2 and J is TRBJ2-7, with no clear D. The V gene's germline CDR1 is LGHNA and CDR2 YNFKEQ. V lost 0 bases and J 0 bases, leaving 12 bases between the germline ends. CDR3 length equals 16 residues. This CDR3 reads CASSQEADRASYEQYF. The CDR3 DNA reads as TGTGCCAGCAGCCAAGAGGCGGATAGAGCCTCCTACGAGCAGTACTTC.